This is a list of T cell receptor beta chains from one sample in a study of cytomegalovirus exposure and HLA in healthy donors. Assay: immunoSEQ multiplex PCR; the TCRdb copy retains only in-frame clones and omits some. The table lists over 250,000 clones, 80% to 90% of them singletons, with less than 4% in the top ten. Sequencing was carried out using PBMCs. Receptors originate from a man in his forties in good health and CMV-seropositive. CDR3s include the opening cysteine and the closing phenylalanine or tryptophan. The D gene is left open where the match is weak.

- | TRBJ1-1 | TRBV27 | CASSPTGYTEAFF
TRBD2 | TRBJ2-6 | TRBV28 | CACGLAGVRGANVLTF
TRBD2 | TRBJ2-7 | TRBV5-6 | CASSLPAEPGLAGSYEQYF
TRBD2 | TRBJ2-3 | TRBV2 | CASRTGGEADTQYF
- | TRBJ1-1 | TRBV7-2 | CASSVGGANTEAFF
- | TRBJ1-1 | TRBV7-9 | CASSLAGMNTEAFF
- | TRBJ1-1 | TRBV9 | CASSVGSVMNTEAFF
- | TRBJ2-7 | TRBV27 | CAGSAGTPYEQYF
- | TRBJ1-5 | TRBV9 | CASSPLGLINQPQHF
- | TRBJ1-3 | TRBV7-6 | CASSLALTNSGNTIYF
- | TRBJ1-3 | TRBV7-3 | CASSLWGDPSGNTIYF
TRBD1 | TRBJ2-5 | TRBV11-2 | CASSPNGQGNWKTQYF
TRBD1 | TRBJ1-2 | TRBV18 | CASSPGQDYGYTF
TRBD1 | TRBJ1-2 | TRBV5-5 | CASSFLTGRVVGAF
TRBD1 | TRBJ2-2 | TRBV29-1 | CSVGTGGIGELFF
- | TRBJ2-2 | TRBV7-7 | CASTLGVKGLNTGELFF
- | TRBJ2-1 | TRBV5-1 | CASSLASIGTQNNEQFF
TRBD2 | TRBJ2-7 | TRBV11-2 | CASSLETSSSYEQYF
- | TRBJ1-5 | TRBV27 | CASSLAGDNQPQHF
TRBD2 | TRBJ2-2 | TRBV28 | CASSFGSGSETGELFF
- | TRBJ1-4 | TRBV10-3 | CAISVEEWEKLFF
TRBD2 | TRBJ2-3 | TRBV4-1 | CASSQDSLAGVSADTQYF
TRBD1 | TRBJ1-1 | TRBV7-9 | CASSLEAGTGNTEAFF
- | TRBJ2-3 | TRBV19 | CASSFRRTSTDTQYF
- | TRBJ2-3 | TRBV2 | CASSPGLTQYF
TRBD1 | TRBJ1-4 | TRBV5-4 | CASSKGTVDEKLFF
- | TRBJ2-3 | TRBV11-2 | CASSLLSGSTDTQYF
TRBD1 | TRBJ1-1 | TRBV18 | CASSLRQGATEAFF
TRBD1 | TRBJ1-5 | TRBV11-2 | CASSHTGGGQPQHF
- | TRBJ1-3 | TRBV5-1 | CASSLVSSGNTIYF
- | TRBJ2-5 | TRBV9 | CASSEPISRDVTGGETQYF
TRBD2 | TRBJ2-1 | TRBV7-3 | CASSSQASGHNEQFF
TRBD1 | TRBJ2-5 | TRBV28 | CASSPSVQGARETQYF
- | TRBJ2-2 | TRBV1 | CTSAGGGTTTGELFF
- | TRBJ2-7 | TRBV4-3 | CASSQDFEDEQYF
- | TRBJ2-7 | TRBV28 | CASRLGTAGAYEQYF
TRBD1 | TRBJ1-4 | TRBV7-2 | CASARDRVKKLFF
- | TRBJ1-5 | TRBV11-2 | CASSLDGQFNQPQHF
- | TRBJ2-7 | TRBV29-1 | CSVNESEQYF
- | TRBJ2-3 | TRBV7-9 | CASSLVGQGYTDTQYF
- | TRBJ1-2 | TRBV5-5 | CASSSRVGGDYGYTF
TRBD1 | TRBJ1-2 | TRBV25-1 | CASSIQGVGTYGYTF
- | TRBJ1-2 | TRBV16 | CASSQSQNLYGYTF
- | TRBJ1-2 | TRBV28 | CASQETVSHGYTF